These 21 T cell receptor beta chains came from one sample sequenced in a study of blood T cell repertoires in COVID-19. Profiling relied on immunoSEQ multiplex PCR, and the TCRdb table lists in-frame clones only, not all of them. The sample carries under 250,000 clones, around four fifths recorded once. The specimen was peripheral blood. The origin of the receptors is a woman between 65 and 79 years old with active or convalescent COVID-19.

This chain links TRBV4-3 with TRBJ1-2, with 7 bases that match TRBD1. Germline V CDR1 and CDR2: LGHNA, YSLEER. The J segment lost 8 bases and the V segment lost 1 base, leaving 7 bases of the junction unmatched. CDR3 size: 14 residues. The CDR3 region is CASSQADRDRGYTF. CDR3 DNA: TGCGCCAGCAGCCAAGCAGACAGGGATCGGGGCTACACCTTC.

The chain couples TRBV19 to TRBJ1-5; tentatively, D is TRBD1 (5 bases). Trimming removed 5 bases from V and 6 bases from J, with 20 bases in between. The germline CDR1 and CDR2 sequences are LNHDA and SQIVND (reference sequence). CDR3 length: 16 residues. The CDR3 bases are TGTGCCAGTAGTCCTACCGGTCTAGGGAGGGGTCAGCCCCAGCATTTT. Its protein product is CASSPTGLGRGQPQHF.

This clone was seen more than once but under ten times. The chain combines TRBV6-5 with TRBJ1-1, with D perhaps matching TRBD1 (6 bases). The CDR3 contains 14 residues. V gave up 5 bases and J gave up 3 bases, with 13 bases separating them. The germline CDR1 and CDR2 sequences are MNHEY and SVGAGI. This CDR3 is CASSLLAGDTEAFF. CDR3 nucleotides: TGTGCCAGCAGTCTACTGGCAGGGGACACTGAAGCTTTCTTT.

The V call is TRBV21-1, the J call TRBJ2-7; the table's D gene call, TRBD2, was not cross checked with the DNA. TRBV21-1 counts as a pseudogene. This CDR3 contains 16 residues. CDR3 amino acids: CASSKWGKREVYEQYF. The CDR3 DNA sequence: TGTGCCAGCAGCAAATGGGGTAAGCGGGAGGTCTACGAGCAGTACTTC.

This chain links TRBV9 with TRBJ2-1; D possibly corresponds to TRBD2 (6 bases). Germline lookup yields CDR1 SGDLS and CDR2 YYNGEE. CDR3 length: 13 residues. V lost 0 bases and J 14 bases, leaving 15 bases between the germline ends. The CDR3 loop reads CASSVVSSGEEFF. CDR3 DNA sequence: TGTGCCAGCAGCGTAGTATCCTCCGGGGAGGAGTTCTTC.

The chain is built from TRBV15 and TRBJ2-1, with D perhaps TRBD1 (5 bases). This CDR3 is built from 15 residues. Deletions cut 1 base from V and 5 bases from J, with 12 bases between. The germline V gene has CDR1 LNHNV and CDR2 YYDKDF (reference sequence). The DNA for the CDR3 is TGTGCCACCAGCAGAGCTGTGTCAGGGAACAATGAGCAGTTCTTC. It yields the protein CATSRAVSGNNEQFF.

The rearrangement links TRBV27 to TRBJ2-3, with a possible D match to TRBD1 (6 bases). Germline-derived CDR1 and CDR2 are MNHEY and SMNVEV (reference sequence). The CDR3 has 16 amino acids. V lost 7 bases, J lost 2 bases, and 19 bases lay in between. Here the CDR3 reads CASTPRSMGATDTQYF. The DNA for the CDR3 is TGTGCCAGCACCCCCCGCAGTATGGGGGCCACAGATACGCAGTATTTT.

The J gene is TRBJ2-7, the V gene TRBV10-3; 9 nucleotides line up with TRBD1. J was trimmed by 3 bases and V by 5 bases; bases with no gene match: 5. This CDR3 is 14 amino acids long. Germline CDR1 and CDR2: ENHRY and SYGVKD. The CDR3 DNA sequence: TGTGCCATCAGTCCGGGACAGGGCCTCTACGAGCAGTACTTC. It encodes CAISPGQGLYEQYF.

V is TRBV9 and J is TRBJ1-3; perhaps TRBD1 as D (5 bases). V shed 0 bases and J shed 1 base, with 8 bases lying between them. CDR1 is SGDLS and CDR2 is YYNGEE in the germline V gene. This CDR3 contains 15 residues. This chain's CDR3 is CASSVDRMSGNTIYF. The CDR3, as DNA: TGTGCCAGCAGCGTAGACAGGATGTCTGGAAACACCATATATTTT. Looking up the rest from reference TRBV9 and TRBJ1-3 gives the full variable domain: DSGVTQTPKHLITATGQRVTLRCSPRSGDLSVYWYQQSLDQGLQFLIQYYNGEERAKGNILERFSAQQFPDLHSELNLSSLELGDSALYFCASSVDRMSGNTIYFGEGSWLTVV.

The chain is built from TRBV25-1 and TRBJ2-1; a weak D match, TRBD1 (5 bases). Trimming stripped 4 bases from V and 9 bases from J, with 13 bases between. Germline CDR1 MGHDK, CDR2 SYGVNS. The CDR3 contains 13 residues. In DNA, the CDR3 is TGTGCCAGCAGTGCCCAACAGGAAAGTGAGCAGTTCTTC. As protein: CASSAQQESEQFF.

This rearrangement joins TRBV28 to TRBJ1-2; D is ambiguous. The V gene's germline CDR1 is MDHEN and CDR2 SYDVKM. The CDR3 covers 13 residues. V lost 2 bases and J lost 4, with 8 bases in between. The CDR3: CASSLRGFYGYTF. The CDR3 bases are TGTGCCAGCAGTTTACGAGGGTTCTATGGCTACACCTTC.

The chain joins TRBV28 to TRBJ2-7; 10 bases agree with TRBD1. V shed 7 bases and J 2 bases; nucleotides not matched to a gene: 11. Germline V gene sequence: CDR1 MDHEN, CDR2 SYDVKM. CDR3 length: 16 amino acids. This CDR3 reads CASTAGTGAATYEQYF. The DNA of the CDR3 is TGTGCCAGCACCGCCGGGACAGGGGCCGCGACCTACGAGCAGTACTTC. Complete variable domain (other parts from reference TRBV28 and TRBJ2-7): DVKVTQSSRYLVKRTGEKVFLECVQDMDHENMFWYRQDPGLGLRLIYFSYDVKMKEKGDIPEGYSVSREKKERFSLILESASTNQTSMYLCASTAGTGAATYEQYFGPGTRLTVT.

The chain joins TRBV9 to TRBJ1-2, with 9 bases matching TRBD1. The V gene end was trimmed by 4 bases and the J gene end by 6 bases; junction bases not matched to a gene: 10. The CDR3 runs 15 residues. CDR1 is SGDLS and CDR2 is YYNGEE in the germline V gene. The DNA of the CDR3 is TGTGCCAGCAGCTTAAACAGGGGGCAATACGATGGCTACACCTTC. Protein product: CASSLNRGQYDGYTF.

J is TRBJ2-4 and V is TRBV28, with D possibly TRBD2 on 5 matching bases. From germline, CDR1 is MDHEN and CDR2 SYDVKM. V shed 4 bases and J shed 0 bases, with 13 bases lying between them. The CDR3 runs to 16 residues. This CDR3 is CASSSRGSGAKNIQYF. The CDR3 coding sequence is TGTGCCAGCAGTTCTCGTGGGAGCGGAGCCAAAAACATTCAGTACTTC.

The rearrangement joins TRBV27 to TRBJ1-2; TRBD1 agrees at 8 bases. Germline CDR1 is MNHEY and CDR2 is SMNVEV (reference sequence). The length of the CDR3 is 13 residues. V was pared by 2 bases and J by 8 bases, with 4 bases of the junction left unmatched. CDR3 coding DNA: TGTGCCAGCAGTTTACAGGGGGCGGCAGGCTACACCTTC. This translates into CASSLQGAAGYTF.

The chain joins TRBV5-4 to TRBJ1-2; D is perhaps TRBD1 (6 bases). Trimming took off 2 bases at V and 6 bases at J, with 14 bases between the two ends. The germline gives CDR1 SGHNT, CDR2 YYREEE (reference sequence). The CDR3 length is 14 residues. CDR3 DNA sequence: TGTGCCAGCAGCTTAAATCAGGGGAGGGATGGCTACACCTTC. It yields the protein CASSLNQGRDGYTF.

The chain uses TRBV11-2 and TRBJ2-7, with TRBD1 as a possible D gene (6 bases). Germline loops: CDR1 SGHAT, CDR2 FQNNGV. V dropped 5 bases and J dropped 6 bases, with 11 bases sitting between them. CDR3 length: 12 amino acids. This chain's CDR3 is CASSLHRVEQYF. CDR3 DNA: TGTGCCAGCAGCCTTCACAGGGTCGAGCAGTACTTC.

This clone has a single count. CDR3 sequence (DNA): TGCGCCAGCAGCCCTGGGGGACTAGCGGGAGGGCCCTACAATGAGCAGTTCTTC. This translates into CASSPGGLAGGPYNEQFF. The V call is TRBV5-1, the J call TRBJ2-1; TRBD2 matches at 16 bases. The CDR3 is made up of 18 amino acids. Germline CDR1 reads SGHRS; CDR2 reads YFSETQ. Losses at the gene ends were 4 bases for V and 2 bases for J; bases not matched to a gene: 6.

The chain couples TRBV19 to TRBJ2-5; D is perhaps TRBD2 (7 bases). Trimming stripped 3 bases from V and 0 bases from J, with 17 bases between. There are 17 residues in the CDR3. Germline values: CDR1 LNHDA, CDR2 SQIVND (reference sequence). This chain's CDR3 is CASSMSGASGYQETQYF. CDR3 DNA: TGTGCCAGTAGTATGTCGGGGGCTAGCGGATACCAAGAGACCCAGTACTTC.

The chain has TRBV10-1 and TRBJ1-3; tentatively, D is TRBD1 (5 bases). V was clipped by 3 bases and J by 2 bases, with 14 bases between them. This CDR3 has 16 residues. Germline CDR1 reads WNHNN; CDR2 reads SYGVQD (reference sequence). CDR3 region: CASSDFGGKTGNTIYF. CDR3 sequence (DNA): TGCGCCAGCAGTGATTTCGGGGGGAAGACTGGAAACACCATATATTTT.

The V call is TRBV4-2, the J call TRBJ1-1; D gene uncertain. The CDR3 is made up of 15 amino acids. The V end lost 0 bases, the J end lost 0 bases, and 8 bases lay between the germline ends. Per the germline V gene, CDR1 is LGHNA and CDR2 is YNFKEQ. The CDR3 nucleotides read TGTGCCAGCAGCCAAGACCGGGATTTGAACACTGAAGCTTTCTTT. It encodes CASSQDRDLNTEAFF.